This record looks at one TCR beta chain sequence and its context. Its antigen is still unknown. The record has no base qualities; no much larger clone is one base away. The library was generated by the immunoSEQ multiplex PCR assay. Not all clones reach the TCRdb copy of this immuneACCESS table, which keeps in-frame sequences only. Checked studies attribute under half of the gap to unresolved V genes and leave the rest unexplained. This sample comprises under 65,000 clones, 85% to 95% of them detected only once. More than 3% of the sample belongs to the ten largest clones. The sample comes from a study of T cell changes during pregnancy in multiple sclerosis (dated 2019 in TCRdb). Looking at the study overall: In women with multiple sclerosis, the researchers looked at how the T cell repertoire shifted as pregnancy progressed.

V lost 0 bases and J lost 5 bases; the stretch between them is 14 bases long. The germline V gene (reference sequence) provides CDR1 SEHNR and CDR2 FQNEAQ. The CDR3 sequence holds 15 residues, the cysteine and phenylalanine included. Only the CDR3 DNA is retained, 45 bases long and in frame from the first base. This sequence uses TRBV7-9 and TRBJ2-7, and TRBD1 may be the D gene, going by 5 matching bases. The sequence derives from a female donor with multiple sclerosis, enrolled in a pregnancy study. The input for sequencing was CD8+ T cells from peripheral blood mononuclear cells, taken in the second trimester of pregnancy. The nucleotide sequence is TGTGCCAGCAGCTTAGCGTCGGCAGGGCGTAACGAGCAGTACTTC. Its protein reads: CASSLASAGRNEQYF.